This T cell receptor (beta chain) was identified in a study of T cells in Graves' hyperthyroidism and ophthalmopathy. Study-level background: Peripheral blood was drawn at first diagnosis, prior to all treatment. The study, taken as a whole, reports: The model predicted ophthalmopathy a median approximately six months before onset.

CDR3 length: 14 residues. V was clipped by 0 bases and J by 7 bases, with 13 bases between them. Germline CDR1 is DFQATT and CDR2 is SNEGSKA (reference sequence). Patients aged 18 to 65 had newly diagnosed hyperthyroidism of under 2 months' duration. Using more than 8 ml of fresh peripheral blood, PBMCs were prepared. This clonotype was seen a handful of times. Its antigen is not identified. Amplification of TCR beta CDR3 regions used RNA as the template. TCR CDR3 regions were first amplified by RT-PCR with HTBI primers. TCRdb reanalysed the multiplex PCR reads using MiXCR and keeps one entry per CDR3 protein. The table records some 500,000 distinct CDR3 sequences, under 15% of them present only once.

Sequenced: blood. The TCR comes from a woman between 18 and 30 years old with Graves' hyperthyroidism. The rearrangement joins TRBV20-1 to TRBJ1-5; D is possibly TRBD1 (5 bases). The CDR3 protein is CSARDAGTDQPQHF. For the CDR3, the DNA is TGCAGTGCTAGAGATGCGGGGACGGACCAGCCCCAGCATTTT.